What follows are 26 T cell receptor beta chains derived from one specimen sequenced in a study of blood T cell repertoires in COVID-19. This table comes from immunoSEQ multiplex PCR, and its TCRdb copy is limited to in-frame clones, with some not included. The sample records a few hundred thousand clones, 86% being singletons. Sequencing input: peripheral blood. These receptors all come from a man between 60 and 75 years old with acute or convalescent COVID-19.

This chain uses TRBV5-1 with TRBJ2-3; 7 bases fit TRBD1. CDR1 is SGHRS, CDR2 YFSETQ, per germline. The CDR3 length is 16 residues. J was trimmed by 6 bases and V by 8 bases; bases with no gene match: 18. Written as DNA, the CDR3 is TGCGCCAGTACCACCAGGGTAGGGGGCTCCGGGGATACGCAGTATTTT. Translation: CASTTRVGGSGDTQYF.

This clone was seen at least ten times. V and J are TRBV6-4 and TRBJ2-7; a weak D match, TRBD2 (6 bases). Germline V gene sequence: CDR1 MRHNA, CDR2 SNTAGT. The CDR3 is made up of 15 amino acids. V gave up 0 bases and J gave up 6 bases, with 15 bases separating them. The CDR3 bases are TGTGCCAGCAGTGACTCTTCCGGGAGAGGGATCGAGCAGTACTTC. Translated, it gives CASSDSSGRGIEQYF.

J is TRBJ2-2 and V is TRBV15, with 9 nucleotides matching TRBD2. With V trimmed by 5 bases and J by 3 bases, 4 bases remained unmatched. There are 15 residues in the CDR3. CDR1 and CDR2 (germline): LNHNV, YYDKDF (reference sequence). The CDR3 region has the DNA TGTGCCACCAGCGGGGGACTAGCCGACACCGGGGAGCTGTTTTTT. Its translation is CATSGGLADTGELFF.

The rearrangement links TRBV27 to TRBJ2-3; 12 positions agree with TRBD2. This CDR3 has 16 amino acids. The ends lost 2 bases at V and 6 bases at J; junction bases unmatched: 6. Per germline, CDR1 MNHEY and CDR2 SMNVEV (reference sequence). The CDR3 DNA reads TGTGCCAGCAGTTTAGACCTAGCGGGAGGGCCGGATACGCAGTATTTT. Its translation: CASSLDLAGGPDTQYF.

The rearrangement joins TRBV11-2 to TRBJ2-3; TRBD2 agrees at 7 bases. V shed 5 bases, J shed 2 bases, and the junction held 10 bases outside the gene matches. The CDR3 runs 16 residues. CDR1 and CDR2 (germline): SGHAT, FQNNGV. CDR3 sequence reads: CASSIHGEGHTDTQYF. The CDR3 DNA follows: TGTGCCAGCAGCATCCATGGGGAGGGTCACACAGATACGCAGTATTTT.

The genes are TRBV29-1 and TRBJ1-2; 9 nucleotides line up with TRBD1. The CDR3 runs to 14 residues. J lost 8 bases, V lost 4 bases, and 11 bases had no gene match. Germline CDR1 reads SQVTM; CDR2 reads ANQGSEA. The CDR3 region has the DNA TGCAGCGTTGTATCCGGACAGGGGTTGAGAGGCTACACCTTC. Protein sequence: CSVVSGQGLRGYTF.

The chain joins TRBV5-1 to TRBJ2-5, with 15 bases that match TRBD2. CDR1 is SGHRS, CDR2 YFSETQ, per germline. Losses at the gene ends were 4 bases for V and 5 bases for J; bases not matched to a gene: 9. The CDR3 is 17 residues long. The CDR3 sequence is CASSQGTSGRREETQYF. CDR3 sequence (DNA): TGCGCCAGCAGCCAGGGGACTAGCGGGAGGCGGGAGGAGACCCAGTACTTC.

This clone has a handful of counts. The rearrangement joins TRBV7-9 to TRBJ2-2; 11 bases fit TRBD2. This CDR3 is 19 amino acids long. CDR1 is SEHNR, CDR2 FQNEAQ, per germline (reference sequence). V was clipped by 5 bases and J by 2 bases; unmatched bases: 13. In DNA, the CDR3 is TGTGCCAGCAGCGCTAAGACTAGCGGGATACTTTTAAACACCGGGGAGCTGTTTTTT. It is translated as CASSAKTSGILLNTGELFF.

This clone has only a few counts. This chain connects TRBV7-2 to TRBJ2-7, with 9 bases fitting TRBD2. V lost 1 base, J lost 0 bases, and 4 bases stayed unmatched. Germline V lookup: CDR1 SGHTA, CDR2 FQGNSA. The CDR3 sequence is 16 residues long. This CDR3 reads CASSLDRTSVSYEQYF. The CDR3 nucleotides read TGTGCCAGCAGCTTAGATAGGACTAGCGTCTCCTACGAGCAGTACTTC. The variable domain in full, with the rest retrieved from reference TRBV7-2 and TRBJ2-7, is GAGVSQSPSNKVTEKGKDVELRCDPISGHTALYWYRQSLGQGLEFLIYFQGNSAPDKSGLPSDRFSAERTGGSVSTLTIQRTQQEDSAVYLCASSLDRTSVSYEQYFGPGTRLTVT.

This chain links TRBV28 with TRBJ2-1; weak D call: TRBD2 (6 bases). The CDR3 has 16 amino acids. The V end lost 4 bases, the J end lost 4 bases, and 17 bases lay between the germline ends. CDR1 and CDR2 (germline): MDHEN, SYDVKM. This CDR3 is CASSYTGTGDYNEQFF. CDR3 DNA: TGTGCCAGCAGTTATACCGGGACTGGGGATTACAATGAGCAGTTCTTC.

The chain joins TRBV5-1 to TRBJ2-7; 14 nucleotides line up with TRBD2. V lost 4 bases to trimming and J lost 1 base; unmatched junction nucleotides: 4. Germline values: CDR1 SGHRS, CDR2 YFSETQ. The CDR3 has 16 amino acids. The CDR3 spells CASSVGLAGASYEQYF. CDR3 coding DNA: TGCGCCAGCAGCGTGGGACTAGCGGGAGCTTCCTACGAGCAGTACTTC.

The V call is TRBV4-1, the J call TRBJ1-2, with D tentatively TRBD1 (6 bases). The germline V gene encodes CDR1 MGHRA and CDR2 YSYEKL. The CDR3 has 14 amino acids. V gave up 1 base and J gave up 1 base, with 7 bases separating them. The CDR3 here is CASSQVQGNYGYTF. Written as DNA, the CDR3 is TGCGCCAGCAGCCAAGTACAGGGTAACTATGGCTACACCTTC.

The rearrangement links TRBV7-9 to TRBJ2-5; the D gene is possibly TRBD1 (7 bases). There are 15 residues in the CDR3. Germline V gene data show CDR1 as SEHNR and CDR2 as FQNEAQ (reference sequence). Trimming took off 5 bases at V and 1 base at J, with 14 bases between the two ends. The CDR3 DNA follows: TGTGCCAGCAGCCCATGGCGGGACAGCCAAGAGACCCAGTACTTC. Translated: CASSPWRDSQETQYF.

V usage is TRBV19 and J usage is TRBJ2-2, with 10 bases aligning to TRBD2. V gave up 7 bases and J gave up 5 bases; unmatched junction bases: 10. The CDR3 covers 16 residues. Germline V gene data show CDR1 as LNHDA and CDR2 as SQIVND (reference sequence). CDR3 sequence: CASTPLSGRGTGELFF. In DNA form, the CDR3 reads TGTGCCAGTACCCCACTAAGCGGGAGGGGGACCGGGGAGCTGTTTTTT.

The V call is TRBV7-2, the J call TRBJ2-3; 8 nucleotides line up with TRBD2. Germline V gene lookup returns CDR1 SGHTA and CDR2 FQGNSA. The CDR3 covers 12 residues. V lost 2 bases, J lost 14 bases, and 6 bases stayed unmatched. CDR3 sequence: CASSLFSGAAYF. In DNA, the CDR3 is TGTGCCAGCAGCTTATTTAGCGGGGCCGCGTATTTT.

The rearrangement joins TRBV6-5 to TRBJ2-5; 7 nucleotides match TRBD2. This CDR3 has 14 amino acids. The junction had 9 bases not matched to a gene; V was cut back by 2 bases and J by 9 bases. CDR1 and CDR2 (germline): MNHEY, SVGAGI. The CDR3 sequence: CASSYRGDLSAQYF. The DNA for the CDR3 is TGTGCCAGCAGTTACCGGGGGGACCTTTCGGCCCAGTACTTC.

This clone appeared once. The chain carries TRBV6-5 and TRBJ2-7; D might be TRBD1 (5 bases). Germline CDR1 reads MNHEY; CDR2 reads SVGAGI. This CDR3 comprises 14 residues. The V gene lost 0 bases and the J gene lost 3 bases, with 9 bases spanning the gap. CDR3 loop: CASSYSAGFYEQYF. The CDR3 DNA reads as TGTGCCAGCAGTTACTCGGCAGGGTTCTACGAGCAGTACTTC.

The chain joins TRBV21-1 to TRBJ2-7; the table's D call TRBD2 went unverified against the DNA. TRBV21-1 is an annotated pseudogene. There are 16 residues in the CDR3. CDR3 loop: CASSKVGLAGDYEQYF. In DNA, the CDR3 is TGTGCCAGCAGCAAAGTAGGACTAGCGGGGGACTACGAGCAGTACTTC.

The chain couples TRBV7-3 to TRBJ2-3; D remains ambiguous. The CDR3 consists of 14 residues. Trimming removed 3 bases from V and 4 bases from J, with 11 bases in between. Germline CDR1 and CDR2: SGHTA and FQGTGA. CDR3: CASSFGRNADTQYF. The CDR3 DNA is TGTGCCAGCAGCTTTGGGCGAAACGCAGATACGCAGTATTTT.

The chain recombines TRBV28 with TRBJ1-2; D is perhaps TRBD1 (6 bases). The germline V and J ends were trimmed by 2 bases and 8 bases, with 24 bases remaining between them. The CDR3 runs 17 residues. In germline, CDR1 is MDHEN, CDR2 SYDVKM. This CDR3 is CASSLTQGYPSEKGYTF. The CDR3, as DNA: TGTGCCAGCAGTTTAACTCAGGGGTATCCTTCGGAGAAAGGCTACACCTTC.

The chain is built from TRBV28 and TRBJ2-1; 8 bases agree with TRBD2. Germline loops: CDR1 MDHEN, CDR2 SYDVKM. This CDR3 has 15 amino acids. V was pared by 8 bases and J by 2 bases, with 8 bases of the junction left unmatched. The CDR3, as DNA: TGTGCCAGCTCCGGGGGGGTTCCCGCCTACAATGAGCAGTTCTTC. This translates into CASSGGVPAYNEQFF. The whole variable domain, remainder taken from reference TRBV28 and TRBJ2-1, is DVKVTQSSRYLVKRTGEKVFLECVQDMDHENMFWYRQDPGLGLRLIYFSYDVKMKEKGDIPEGYSVSREKKERFSLILESASTNQTSMYLCASSGGVPAYNEQFFGPGTRLTVL.

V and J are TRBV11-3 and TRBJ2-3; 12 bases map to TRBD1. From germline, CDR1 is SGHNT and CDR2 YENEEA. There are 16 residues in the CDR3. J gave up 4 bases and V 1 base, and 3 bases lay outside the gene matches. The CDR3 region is CASSLAGQGASDTQYF. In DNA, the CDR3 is TGTGCCAGCAGCTTAGCGGGACAGGGGGCTTCAGATACGCAGTATTTT. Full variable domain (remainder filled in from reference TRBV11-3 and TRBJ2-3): EAGVVQSPRYKIIEKKQPVAFWCNPISGHNTLYWYLQNLGQGPELLIRYENEEAVDDSQLPKDRFSAERLKGVDSTLKIQPAELGDSAVYLCASSLAGQGASDTQYFGPGTRLTVL.

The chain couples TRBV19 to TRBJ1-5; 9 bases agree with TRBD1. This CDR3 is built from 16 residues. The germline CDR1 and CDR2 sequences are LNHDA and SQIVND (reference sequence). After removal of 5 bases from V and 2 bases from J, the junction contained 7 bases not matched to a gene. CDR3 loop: CASSRDRGFRNQPQHF. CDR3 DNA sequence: TGTGCCAGTAGTCGTGACAGGGGGTTTCGCAATCAGCCCCAGCATTTT.

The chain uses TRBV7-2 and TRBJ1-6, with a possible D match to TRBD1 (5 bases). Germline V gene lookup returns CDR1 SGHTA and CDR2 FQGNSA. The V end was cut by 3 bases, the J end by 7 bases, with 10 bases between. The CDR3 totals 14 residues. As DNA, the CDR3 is TGTGCCAGCAGCTTGACAGTTCCCAATTCACCCCTCCACTTT. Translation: CASSLTVPNSPLHF. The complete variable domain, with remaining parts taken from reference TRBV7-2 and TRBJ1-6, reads GAGVSQSPSNKVTEKGKDVELRCDPISGHTALYWYRQSLGQGLEFLIYFQGNSAPDKSGLPSDRFSAERTGGSVSTLTIQRTQQEDSAVYLCASSLTVPNSPLHFGNGTRLTVT.

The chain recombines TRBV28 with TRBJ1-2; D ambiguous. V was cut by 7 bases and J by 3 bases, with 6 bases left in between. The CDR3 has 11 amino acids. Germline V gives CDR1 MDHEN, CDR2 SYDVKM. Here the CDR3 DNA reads TGTGCCAGCAAGCAGGACTATGGCTACACCTTC. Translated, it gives CASKQDYGYTF.

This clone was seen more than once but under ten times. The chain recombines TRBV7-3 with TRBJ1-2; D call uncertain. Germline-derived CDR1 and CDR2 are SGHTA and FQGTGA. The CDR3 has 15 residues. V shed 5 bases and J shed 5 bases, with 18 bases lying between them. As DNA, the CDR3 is TGTGCCAGCAGCCCCCAAGGGAGCGCTCCATATGGCTACACCTTC. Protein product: CASSPQGSAPYGYTF.